A selection of T cell receptor beta chains follows, all from one sample in a study of T cell repertoires in cytomegalovirus infection. One entry per CDR3 protein results from TCRdb running MiXCR on the reads. The sample lists approximately 910,000 distinct CDR3 sequences; 31% were seen once. What these receptors recognize is not known. Here the sequenced sample was cultured CD8+ T cells from PBMCs, taken from culture after CMV antigen stimulation. Receptor source: a human donor in good health (CMV status not recorded). Some clones in this sample may be carry-over from other donors' samples. Each CDR3 is given with its conserved first and last residue. Each record gives: J gene, D gene, clone size, V gene, CDR3 DNA, CDR3 protein. D genes are given only for firm matches. Expanded clones get a size class; other rows say once, few or many, or leave the size out.

TRBJ1-1 . . TRBV6-5 TGTGCCAGCTCGGCAGGGGTTGAGGTAAAAGCTTTCTTT CASSAGVEVKAFF
TRBJ2-2 . few TRBV20-1 TGCAGTGCTATGTCCTTGGTCACCGGGGAGCTGTTTTTT CSAMSLVTGELFF
TRBJ2-3 . . TRBV19 TGTGCCAGTATCCCGGCAGGGGCAAGTGGGGATACGCAGTATTTT CASIPAGASGDTQYF
TRBJ2-5 . . TRBV7-8 TGTGCCAGCAGCTTAGAATTGTCTGGACTATCACAAGAGACCCAGTACTTC CASSLELSGLSQETQYF
TRBJ2-1 . . TRBV4-1 TGCGCCAGCAGCCAAGAGGTAGTGCAGAACAATGAGCAGTTCTTC CASSQEVVQNNEQFF
TRBJ1-2 . . TRBV7-8 TGTGCCAGCAGCGGAACAAGGGTCTCGTACTATGGCTACACCTTC CASSGTRVSYYGYTF
TRBJ2-7 . few TRBV7-9 TGTGCCAGCGCGCAGGGTCCCTACGAGCAGTACTTC CASAQGPYEQYF
TRBJ1-1 TRBD1 . TRBV9 TGTGCCAGCAGCTCTCGGGGGGACAGGGGATTGAGCACTGAAGCTTTCTTT CASSSRGDRGLSTEAFF
TRBJ2-2 . few TRBV19 TGTGCCAGTAGTACGACCCCCGGAGCCGGGGAGCTGTTTTTT CASSTTPGAGELFF
TRBJ2-3 . . TRBV6-1 TGTGCCAGCAGTGAAGAGAAGGGGGGGCAAGATACGCAGTATTTT CASSEEKGGQDTQYF
TRBJ1-2 TRBD1 . TRBV6-5 TGTGCCAGCAGTCCCCTCGGACAGGAGTCTGGCTACACCTTC CASSPLGQESGYTF
TRBJ2-2 . . TRBV7-6 TGTGCCAGCAGTACATCATGGGACAGGGAGCTGTTTTTT CASSTSWDRELFF
TRBJ2-5 TRBD1 . TRBV27 TGTGCCAGCAGTCCGGACAGGGGGCTTTTCCAAGAGACCCAGTACTTC CASSPDRGLFQETQYF
TRBJ2-3 TRBD2 . TRBV12-3/TRBV12-4 TGTGCCAGCACCCGGGGAGGGGCATTAGCAGGCGCAGATACGCAGTATTTT CASTRGGALAGADTQYF
TRBJ1-1 . many TRBV7-9 TGTGCCAGCAGCCAAGGACTCACCACTGAAGCTTTCTTT CASSQGLTTEAFF
TRBJ1-5 TRBD1 . TRBV7-9 TGTGCCAGCAGCTTTTCTGGGCAGGGGGCTCAGCCCCAGCATTTT CASSFSGQGAQPQHF
TRBJ2-7 TRBD2 few TRBV6-1 TGTGCCAGCAGTGAATATGGCGGGGGAAATACCTACGAGCAGTACTTC CASSEYGGGNTYEQYF